The rows below give T cell receptor beta chains drawn from one sample of a study of control samples from healthy donors and cancer patients. The method was immunoSEQ multiplex PCR; TCRdb's version includes in-frame clones alone and lacks a portion of them. The top ten clones hold around 6.4% of a sample with some 410,000 clones, 75% to 95% of them seen once. The specimen sequenced was PBMCs. The origin of the receptors is a man aged 40-55 years with head and neck cancer. CDR3s include the opening cysteine and the closing phenylalanine or tryptophan. D genes are given only for firm matches.

TRBD1	TRBV30	14	TRBJ1-1	CAWSQVGTGRKAFF
NA	TRBV27	15	TRBJ1-5	CASSLGTYSNQPQHF
TRBD1	TRBV5-4	14	TRBJ2-7	CASSLAGQGYEQYF
NA	TRBV19	14	TRBJ1-5	CASSSGGRDQPQHF
NA	TRBV28	14	TRBJ1-1	CASSLWGGGTEAFF
NA	TRBV9	14	TRBJ2-3	CASSARLEEDTQYF
TRBD2	TRBV5-1	15	TRBJ2-1	CASSPGGRTYNEQFF
NA	TRBV4-3	15	TRBJ1-1	CASSQESRGATEAFF
NA	TRBV5-6	14	TRBJ1-6	CASSGVTANSPLHF
NA	TRBV5-1	15	TRBJ2-7	CASSLAVGGSYEQYF
TRBD1	TRBV5-1	14	TRBJ2-3	CASSPPGGVDTQYF
TRBD2	TRBV9	16	TRBJ2-2	CASSVALAENTGELFF
TRBD1	TRBV6-5	14	TRBJ1-2	CASRYGTGTRGYTF
NA	TRBV7-2	12	TRBJ2-7	CASSHFTYEQYF
NA	TRBV7-9	15	TRBJ2-1	CASTLPLGAHNEQFF
TRBD1	TRBV2	15	TRBJ1-2	CASTQRTGLNYGYTF
NA	TRBV14	14	TRBJ1-2	CASSQGQGMGGYTF
NA	TRBV7-3	15	TRBJ1-6	CASSFGDGGGSPLHF
NA	TRBV7-8	16	TRBJ2-1	CASSLALGPRGDEQFF
NA	TRBV29-1	11	TRBJ2-1	CSGGAYNEQFF
NA	TRBV12-5	13	TRBJ1-6	CASAWTDNSPLHF
NA	TRBV6-2/TRBV6-3	16	TRBJ1-2	CASSWGQGFYNYGYTF
NA	TRBV20-1	13	TRBJ2-7	CSASLGASYEQYF
NA	TRBV14	14	TRBJ2-1	CASSQDLSIDEQFF
NA	TRBV7-9	14	TRBJ2-7	CASSSGTSSYEQYF
TRBD2	TRBV5-1	16	TRBJ2-1	CASSRLTSGRGNEQFF
TRBD1	TRBV5-6	16	TRBJ2-7	CASSLVAPTGRNEQYF
TRBD1	TRBV18	15	TRBJ2-7	CASSPGTGGSEEQYF
NA	TRBV9	15	TRBJ2-2	CASSVTPSSGGELFF
NA	TRBV27	14	TRBJ2-7	CASSLSSSSYEQYF
NA	TRBV9	18	TRBJ1-1	CASSEGPDIKPTAAEAFF
TRBD1	TRBV29-1	14	TRBJ2-5	CSVEEGQVQETQYF
NA	TRBV6-5	13	TRBJ1-6	CASSQDHNSPLHF
NA	TRBV20-1	11	TRBJ1-2	CSARMAAVDTF
NA	TRBV24-1	13	TRBJ2-1	CATSDYDWSEQFF
NA	TRBV3-1/TRBV3-2	16	TRBJ1-5	CASSQDRDGSNQPQHF
NA	TRBV19	14	TRBJ1-1	CASKGRVGNTEAFF
TRBD1	TRBV5-1	16	TRBJ1-1	CASSLWTGDRGTEAFF
NA	TRBV7-2	13	TRBJ1-2	CASSLGQARGYTF
NA	TRBV5-1	14	TRBJ2-7	CASSYLDRTYEQYF
NA	TRBV19	14	TRBJ2-7	CASSGARRGNEQYF
NA	TRBV18	15	TRBJ2-3	CASSPGQGGADTQYF
NA	TRBV6-5	14	TRBJ1-1	CASSTGRLNTEAFF
TRBD1	TRBV7-2	16	TRBJ1-4	CASSLRGRGLEEKLFF
TRBD2	TRBV18	15	TRBJ2-1	CASSQEIAGGYEQFF
NA	TRBV7-8	14	TRBJ2-3	CASSLSSGTDTQYF